This T cell receptor beta chain was obtained from a study of cytomegalovirus exposure and HLA in healthy donors. Primers: 60 Vbeta forward and 13 Jbeta reverse. The data were produced by immunoSEQ multiplex PCR, yet TCRdb's version contains in-frame clones alone and is incomplete. The sample includes roughly 190,000 clones, about four fifths seen only once; the top ten take over 2.5%. The germline V gene encodes CDR1 KGHSH and CDR2 LQKENI. Germline trimming cut 3 bases from V and 6 bases from J; bases unmatched to any gene: 10. The CDR3 length is 15 residues. The source is a woman between 45 and 65 years old in good health and CMV-seropositive. The V call is TRBV18, the J call TRBJ2-7; TRBD1 aligns across 8 bases. Source material: PBMCs. The CDR3 sequence: CASSPPPDRAAEQYF. As DNA, the CDR3 is TGTGCCAGCTCACCGCCTCCGGACAGGGCCGCCGAGCAGTACTTC.